This passage covers 15 T cell receptor beta chains from one sample sequenced in a study of T cell responses to AZD1222 COVID-19 vaccine. The assay was immunoSEQ multiplex PCR, and TCRdb's table has in-frame clones only and misses some. The data hold around 130,000 clones, with over 85% observed a single time. This specimen consisted of peripheral blood, obtained on day 0 of AZD1222 vaccination. Receptor source: an adult in good health.

The chain joins TRBV3-1 (or the pseudogene TRBV3-2) to TRBJ2-2, with 11 bases fitting TRBD2. V lost 4 bases, J lost 2 bases, and 9 bases stayed unmatched. The CDR3 extends over 18 amino acids. From germline, CDR1 is LGHDT and CDR2 YNNKEL (reference sequence). The CDR3 reads CASSPRFLAGGNTGELFF. CDR3 sequence (DNA): TGTGCCAGCAGCCCCAGGTTTCTAGCGGGAGGAAACACCGGGGAGCTGTTTTTT.

The chain uses TRBV27 and TRBJ1-4; no clear D. CDR3 length: 14 residues. V was pared by 3 bases and J by 10 bases, with 15 bases between. Per the germline V gene, CDR1 is MNHEY and CDR2 is SMNVEV (reference sequence). CDR3: CASSFGRQALKLFF. CDR3 coding DNA: TGTGCCAGCAGTTTTGGGCGGCAGGCCCTAAAACTGTTTTTT. The full variable domain, completed using reference TRBV27 and TRBJ1-4, is EAQVTQNPRYLITVTGKKLTVTCSQNMNHEYMSWYRQDPGLGLRQIYYSMNVEVTDKGDVPEGYKVSRKEKRNFPLILESPSPNQTSLYFCASSFGRQALKLFFGSGTQLSVL.

The chain couples TRBV9 to TRBJ2-1; 8 bases align to TRBD1. Germline values: CDR1 SGDLS, CDR2 YYNGEE. V was pared by 0 bases and J by 7 bases, with 6 bases of the junction left unmatched. This CDR3 is built from 15 residues. CDR3 sequence (DNA): TGTGCCAGCAGCGTAGGACAGGGGTTGGGAAATGAGCAGTTCTTC. The encoded protein is CASSVGQGLGNEQFF.

This clone was seen more than once but under ten times. The chain couples TRBV19 to TRBJ1-6; 7 positions match TRBD1. CDR1 is LNHDA, CDR2 SQIVND, per germline (reference sequence). The J segment lost 8 bases and the V segment lost 7 bases, leaving 8 bases of the junction unmatched. This CDR3 is 14 amino acids long. The DNA of the CDR3 is TGTGCCAGTACCTCGACAGGGTGGGATTCACCCCTCCACTTT. It translates to CASTSTGWDSPLHF. The full variable domain, completed using reference TRBV19 and TRBJ1-6, is DGGITQSPKYLFRKEGQNVTLSCEQNLNHDAMYWYRQDPGQGLRLIYYSQIVNDFQKGDIAEGYSVSREKKESFPLTVTSAQKNPTAFYLCASTSTGWDSPLHFGNGTRLTVT.

Of note for this clone: An end of the junction does not agree with germline; a read error may underlie this. Distinct nucleotide sequences in the sample also encode this CDR3. The chain links TRBV28 to TRBJ2-5, with D unresolved. CDR3 size: 10 residues. Looked up from germline, CDR1 is MDHEN and CDR2 is SYDVKM. The CDR3 DNA reads as TGTGCCACCAGTCTGGAGACCCAGTACTTC. Encoded protein: CATSLETQYF.

J is TRBJ2-1 and V is TRBV5-8; D unclear. The V gene's germline CDR1 is SGHTS and CDR2 YDEGEE. The CDR3 consists of 14 residues. Trimming shortened V by 0 bases and J by 6 bases, and 10 bases separated the two germline ends. This chain's CDR3 is CASSLAGQINEQFF. The CDR3 nucleotides are TGTGCCAGCAGCTTGGCCGGGCAGATCAATGAGCAGTTCTTC.

This clone was observed once. The V gene is TRBV30, the J gene TRBJ1-5; the match to TRBD1 covers 7 bases. The junction had 7 bases not matched to a gene; V was cut back by 2 bases and J by 6 bases. The CDR3 is 14 amino acids. Germline assignment: CDR1 GTSNPN and CDR2 SVGIG (reference sequence). The CDR3: CAWSPHTGVQPQHF. Written as DNA, the CDR3 is TGTGCCTGGAGTCCCCATACAGGGGTTCAGCCCCAGCATTTT.

This clone was observed once. This chain links TRBV29-1 with TRBJ2-7; TRBD1 matches at 10 bases. Germline V gene data show CDR1 as SQVTM and CDR2 as ANQGSEA. The CDR3 runs to 14 residues. Losses at the gene ends were 6 bases for V and 1 base for J; bases not matched to a gene: 6. The CDR3 nucleotides are TGCAGCGTGGCCGGGACAGGGGATTCCTACGAGCAGTACTTC. Protein sequence: CSVAGTGDSYEQYF.

The chain couples TRBV5-5 to TRBJ1-5, with D tentatively TRBD1 (5 bases). The germline CDR1 and CDR2 sequences are SGHKS and YYEKEE (reference sequence). This CDR3 comprises 14 residues. V was cut by 0 bases and J by 7 bases, with 11 bases left in between. CDR3 DNA sequence: TGTGCCAGCAGCTTGGGCGGGGGAGGACAGCCCCAGCATTTT. As protein: CASSLGGGGQPQHF.

CDR3 residues: CASSQPGSYNEQFF. In nucleotides, the CDR3 is TGCGCCAGCAGCCAGCCCGGGAGCTACAATGAGCAGTTCTTC. V and J are TRBV5-1 and TRBJ2-1, with a weak D call TRBD2 (6 bases). With 4 bases removed from V and 3 bases from J, the gap between germline ends came to 11 bases. The CDR3 has 14 amino acids. Germline CDR1 is SGHRS and CDR2 is YFSETQ.

In its sample, this clone was seen once. The chain couples TRBV6-6 to TRBJ1-2; 8 bases line up with TRBD1. This CDR3 has 15 amino acids. J was trimmed by 4 bases and V by 5 bases; bases with no gene match: 9. In germline, CDR1 is MNHNY, CDR2 SVGAGI (reference sequence). This chain's CDR3 is CASSLGTGGSYGYTF. For the CDR3, the DNA is TGTGCCAGCAGTCTGGGGACAGGAGGTTCCTATGGCTACACCTTC.

The rearrangement links TRBV19 to TRBJ1-3, with no clear D. CDR1 is LNHDA and CDR2 is SQIVND in the germline V gene (reference sequence). V dropped 6 bases and J dropped 0 bases, with 9 bases sitting between them. This CDR3 is 14 amino acids long. The CDR3 DNA is TGTGCCAGTAGGCGGAGTGACTCTGGAAACACCATATATTTT. Protein sequence: CASRRSDSGNTIYF.

The J gene is TRBJ1-5, the V gene TRBV16; D is undetermined. V gave up 7 bases and J gave up 0 bases, with 4 bases separating them. The CDR3 spans 12 residues. CDR1 and CDR2 from the germline V gene are KGHSY and FQNENV. In DNA, the CDR3 is TGTGCCAGCACGGATAGCAATCAGCCCCAGCATTTT. Amino acids: CASTDSNQPQHF.

The chain has TRBV20-1 and TRBJ1-1; D unclear. This CDR3 region has 11 residues. The germline V gene has CDR1 DFQATT and CDR2 SNEGSKA (reference sequence). V was clipped by 5 bases and J by 2 bases, with 6 bases between them. The CDR3 DNA reads as TGCAGTGCTCCGGGAAACACTGAAGCTTTCTTT. This codes for CSAPGNTEAFF.

This chain joins TRBV5-8 and TRBJ1-1; possibly TRBD1 for D (6 bases). The germline CDR1 and CDR2 sequences are SGHTS and YDEGEE. CDR3 size: 14 residues. V gave up 0 bases and J gave up 8 bases, with 14 bases separating them. The CDR3 region has the DNA TGTGCCAGCAGCTTGGATGGGGGGCGCGGGGAAGCTTTCTTT. This gives the protein CASSLDGGRGEAFF.